This T cell receptor (beta chain) was captured in a study of T cells in Graves' hyperthyroidism and ophthalmopathy. This clonotype came up a few times. Because it lacks the conserved phenylalanine or tryptophan at the end, this CDR3 is likely a read error. V was cut by 7 bases and J by 0 bases, with 9 bases left in between. The CDR3 extends over 13 amino acids. Germline assignment: CDR1 MNHEY and CDR2 SVGEGT. TCR beta CDR3 sequences were amplified from RNA transcripts. TCR CDR3 regions were first amplified by RT-PCR with HTBI primers. TCRdb reprocessed the multiplex PCR reads with MiXCR, giving one entry per CDR3 protein. The profile shows 250,000 to 300,000 distinct CDR3 sequences, approximately 15% of them singletons. Patients having uncontrolled infection, another autoimmune disease, pregnancy or lactation were not included.

This chain links TRBV6-2 or TRBV6-3 with TRBJ1-1; D is perhaps TRBD1 (5 bases). Sequenced sample: blood. This TCR was recovered from a woman in her thirties or forties with Graves' hyperthyroidism. CDR3 in amino acids: CASTRGLNTEAFL. As DNA, the CDR3 is TGTGCCAGCACTCGGGGCTTGAACACTGAAGCTTTCCTT.